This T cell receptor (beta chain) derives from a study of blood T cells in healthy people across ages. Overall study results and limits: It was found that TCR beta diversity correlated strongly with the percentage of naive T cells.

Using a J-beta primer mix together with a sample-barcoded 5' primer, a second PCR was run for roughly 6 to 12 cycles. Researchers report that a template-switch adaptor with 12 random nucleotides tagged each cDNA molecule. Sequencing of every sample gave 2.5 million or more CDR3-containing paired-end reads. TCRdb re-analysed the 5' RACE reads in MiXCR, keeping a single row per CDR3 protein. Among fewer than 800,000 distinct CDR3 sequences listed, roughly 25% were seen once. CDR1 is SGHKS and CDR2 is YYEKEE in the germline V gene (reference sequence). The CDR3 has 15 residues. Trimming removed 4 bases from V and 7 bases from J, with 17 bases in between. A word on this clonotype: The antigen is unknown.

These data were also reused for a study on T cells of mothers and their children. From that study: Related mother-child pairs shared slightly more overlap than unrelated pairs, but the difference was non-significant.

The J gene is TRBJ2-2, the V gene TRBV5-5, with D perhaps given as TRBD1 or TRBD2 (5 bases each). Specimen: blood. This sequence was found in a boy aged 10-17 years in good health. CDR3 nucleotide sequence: TGTGCCAGCAGCCTCGGACTGGGGGAGAACGGGGAGCTGTTTTTT. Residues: CASSLGLGENGELFF. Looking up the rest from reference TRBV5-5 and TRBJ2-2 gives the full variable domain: DAGVTQSPTHLIKTRGQQVTLRCSPISGHKSVSWYQQVLGQGPQFIFQYYEKEERGRGNFPDRFSARQFPNYSSELNVNALLLGDSALYLCASSLGLGENGELFFGEGSRLTVL.